This record covers a single TCR beta chain. These data originate in a study of blood T cell repertoires in COVID-19. Study as a whole: COVID-19 samples, acute and convalescent, were from the United States, Italy and Spain. PBMCs, B-cell-depleted T cells, or T cells provided the cDNA or gDNA that made up the material.

In the original analysis: Estimates of nucleated cell counts were drawn from the amplification of reference gene primers. TCRdb's table, derived via immunoSEQ multiplex PCR, lists solely in-frame clones and lacks some. V and J calls and clone size are given by that table; D and trimming were obtained from the DNA. The sample records 200,000 to 250,000 clones, 80% to 85% being singletons. Germline V gene sequence: CDR1 GTSNPN, CDR2 SVGIG (reference sequence). The CDR3 is made up of 12 amino acids. Trimming left V 3 bases short and J 4 bases short, with 9 bases between. The chain is built from TRBV30 and TRBJ2-5; D is possibly TRBD2 (7 bases). Sequenced input: peripheral blood. This clonotype was sampled from a woman aged 55-69 years with acute or convalescent COVID-19. The CDR3 coding sequence is TGTGCCTGGAGCGGGGGGCGAGAGACCCAGTACTTC. It codes for CAWSGGRETQYF.